The 22 T cell receptor beta chains below come from one sample, sequenced in a study of blood T cell repertoires in COVID-19. This table comes from immunoSEQ multiplex PCR, and its TCRdb copy is limited to in-frame clones, with some not included. The sample gives about 250,000 clones, around 86% of which show up once; 1.5% to 2% is in the top ten. Sequencing was performed on PBMCs or T cells enriched from blood (not recorded which). All receptors come from a man aged 40-50 years who had recovered from COVID-19.

V gene TRBV27 combines with J gene TRBJ2-5, with 8 positions matching TRBD1. The CDR3 contains 15 residues. Per the germline V gene, CDR1 is MNHEY and CDR2 is SMNVEV (reference sequence). V lost 5 bases to trimming and J lost 4 bases; unmatched junction nucleotides: 9. CDR3: CASSPISDRGETQYF. CDR3 nucleotides: TGTGCCAGCAGTCCCATAAGTGACAGGGGAGAGACCCAGTACTTC.

The chain links TRBV4-1 to TRBJ2-1; 9 nucleotides align to TRBD1. The CDR3 contains 15 residues. Per germline, CDR1 MGHRA and CDR2 YSYEKL. Germline trimming cut 4 bases from V and 5 bases from J; bases unmatched to any gene: 6. The CDR3 region is CASSLGQGANNEQFF. CDR3 DNA: TGCGCCAGCAGCCTGGGACAGGGAGCTAACAATGAGCAGTTCTTC.

As DNA, the CDR3 is TGTGCCAGCAGCCAAGGGGGACTAGCGGGTTACGAGCAGTACTTC. It specifies CASSQGGLAGYEQYF. The chain links TRBV3-1 (or the pseudogene TRBV3-2) to TRBJ2-7; 12 bases line up with TRBD2. Germline V CDR1 and CDR2: LGHDT, YNNKEL (reference sequence). Germline trimming cut 1 base from V and 4 bases from J; bases unmatched to any gene: 2. This CDR3 comprises 15 residues.

This chain links TRBV28 with TRBJ2-7, with TRBD1 matching 9 bases. This CDR3 is built from 16 residues. After removal of 6 bases from V and 4 bases from J, the junction contained 13 bases not matched to a gene. Germline loops: CDR1 MDHEN, CDR2 SYDVKM. CDR3 protein: CASSQFPGQGLYEQYF. CDR3 nucleotides: TGTGCCAGCAGCCAATTCCCGGGACAGGGACTTTACGAGCAGTACTTC.

V is TRBV5-1 and J is TRBJ2-1, with TRBD2 identical over 8 bases. V shed 4 bases, J shed 5 bases, and the junction held 8 bases outside the gene matches. The CDR3 length is 15 residues. CDR1 and CDR2 from the germline V gene are SGHRS and YFSETQ. The CDR3 sequence is CASSRILAANNEQFF. CDR3 DNA: TGCGCCAGCAGCCGAATACTAGCGGCGAACAATGAGCAGTTCTTC.

The chain has TRBV11-2 and TRBJ2-1, with 8 bases aligning to TRBD2. Germline CDR1 and CDR2: SGHAT and FQNNGV. The CDR3 consists of 15 residues. The trim removed 5 bases at V and 8 bases at J, leaving 11 bases unmatched. The CDR3 here is CASSIVGLVGDEQFF. CDR3 nucleotide sequence: TGTGCCAGCAGCATCGTGGGACTAGTAGGGGATGAGCAGTTCTTC.

This chain uses TRBV7-9 with TRBJ1-3; possibly TRBD1 for D (5 bases). The V end was cut by 4 bases, the J end by 2 bases, with 9 bases between. The germline CDR1 and CDR2 sequences are SEHNR and FQNEAQ (reference sequence). The CDR3 is 14 amino acids. The CDR3 nucleotides are TGTGCCAGCAGCTCCCGGGGGGCTGGAAACACCATATATTTT. Its protein is CASSSRGAGNTIYF. Drawing the rest from reference TRBV7-9 and TRBJ1-3, the complete variable domain is DTGVSQNPRHKITKRGQNVTFRCDPISEHNRLYWYRQTLGQGPEFLTYFQNEAQLEKSRLLSDRFSAERPKGSFSTLEIQRTEQGDSAMYLCASSSRGAGNTIYFGEGSWLTVV.

The chain carries TRBV19 and TRBJ2-2, with D possibly being TRBD1 (6 bases). The CDR3 has 15 residues. CDR1 LNHDA and CDR2 SQIVND come from the germline V gene (reference sequence). Trimming took off 3 bases at V and 3 bases at J, with 11 bases between the two ends. This chain's CDR3 is CASSIGQSYTGELFF. As DNA, the CDR3 is TGTGCCAGTAGTATTGGACAGAGTTACACCGGGGAGCTGTTTTTT.

This chain uses TRBV18 with TRBJ1-2; TRBD1 aligns across 7 bases. Unmatched junction bases numbered 6, after V lost 4 bases and J lost 7 bases. This CDR3 has 13 amino acids. The germline V gene encodes CDR1 KGHSH and CDR2 LQKENI. CDR3 DNA: TGTGCCAGCTCACTTCGACAGGGAACTGGCTACACCTTC. This encodes CASSLRQGTGYTF.

In DNA form, the CDR3 reads TGTGCCAGCAGCAAGACAGGGGGCGCTTCATCTGGCTACACCTTC. It specifies CASSKTGGASSGYTF. This sequence joins TRBV6-5 and TRBJ1-2; 10 bases align to TRBD1. Germline lookup yields CDR1 MNHEY and CDR2 SVGAGI. Germline trimming cut 6 bases from V and 7 bases from J; bases unmatched to any gene: 11. This CDR3 is built from 15 residues.

The chain uses TRBV11-2 and TRBJ2-2; no reliable D call. The CDR3 consists of 15 residues. In germline, CDR1 is SGHAT, CDR2 FQNNGV. V was clipped by 1 base and J by 2 bases, with 8 bases between them. CDR3 coding DNA: TGTGCCAGCAGCTTAGTAACTACCAACACCGGGGAGCTGTTTTTT. This gives the protein CASSLVTTNTGELFF. The full variable domain, completed using reference TRBV11-2 and TRBJ2-2, is EAGVAQSPRYKIIEKRQSVAFWCNPISGHATLYWYQQILGQGPKLLIQFQNNGVVDDSQLPKDRFSAERLKGVDSTLKIQPAKLEDSAVYLCASSLVTTNTGELFFGEGSRLTVL.

Here the CDR3 reads CASSSGLAGMDEQFF. CDR3 DNA: TGCGCCAGCAGCTCGGGACTAGCGGGAATGGATGAGCAGTTCTTC. The V and J genes are TRBV5-1 and TRBJ2-1; 13 bases agree with TRBD2. The germline CDR1 and CDR2 sequences are SGHRS and YFSETQ. Unmatched junction bases numbered 5, after V lost 3 bases and J lost 8 bases. The CDR3 extends over 15 amino acids.

For this clone: The same CDR3 arises from other DNA sequences in this sample as well. The gene calls are TRBV5-1 and TRBJ2-2; D not resolved. V lost 4 bases and J lost 2, with 12 bases in between. The CDR3 has 15 amino acids. Germline V gives CDR1 SGHRS, CDR2 YFSETQ. This CDR3 reads CASSLAGANTGELFF. In nucleotides, the CDR3 is TGCGCCAGCAGCCTCGCCGGAGCAAACACCGGGGAGCTGTTTTTT.

V and J are TRBV7-6 and TRBJ2-1; possibly TRBD2 for D (5 bases). Germline V gene sequence: CDR1 SGHVS, CDR2 FNYEAQ. The CDR3 contains 14 residues. Trimming took off 5 bases at V and 5 bases at J, with 13 bases between the two ends. CDR3 residues: CASSRGRLNNEQFF. For the CDR3, the DNA is TGTGCCAGCAGCCGGGGAAGACTTAACAATGAGCAGTTCTTC.

This rearrangement joins TRBV19 to TRBJ1-1, with D possibly matching TRBD1 (6 bases). Per the germline V gene, CDR1 is LNHDA and CDR2 is SQIVND (reference sequence). V shed 6 bases and J shed 3 bases, with 17 bases lying between them. The CDR3 is made up of 15 amino acids. The CDR3 DNA reads as TGTGCCAGTAGCGCAGCACAGGGCTTACACACTGAAGCTTTCTTT. Amino acid sequence: CASSAAQGLHTEAFF.

In its sample, this clone was seen a few times. This chain connects TRBV7-9 to TRBJ2-2; D is uncertain. Trimming pared 7 bases from V and 3 bases from J, leaving 12 bases between. This CDR3 has 14 amino acids. CDR1 is SEHNR, CDR2 FQNEAQ, per germline (reference sequence). The CDR3 reads CASTRDSYTGELFF. Here the CDR3 DNA reads TGTGCCAGCACCCGCGACTCATACACCGGGGAGCTGTTTTTT. Supplemented by reference TRBV7-9 and TRBJ2-2, the full variable domain reads DTGVSQNPRHKITKRGQNVTFRCDPISEHNRLYWYRQTLGQGPEFLTYFQNEAQLEKSRLLSDRFSAERPKGSFSTLEIQRTEQGDSAMYLCASTRDSYTGELFFGEGSRLTVL.

The gene calls are TRBV3-1 (or the pseudogene TRBV3-2) and TRBJ1-4; D ambiguous. Germline CDR1 and CDR2: LGHDT and YNNKEL (reference sequence). This CDR3 contains 16 residues. Deletions cut 2 bases from V and 4 bases from J, with 14 bases between. CDR3 bases: TGTGCCAGCAGCCAACCACAGCCCGCCGGTAATGAAAAACTGTTTTTT. As protein: CASSQPQPAGNEKLFF.

The gene calls are TRBV4-3 and TRBJ2-3; TRBD2 aligns across 14 bases. This CDR3 is built from 20 residues. The trim removed 1 base at V and 3 bases at J, leaving 12 bases unmatched. Germline V gene data show CDR1 as LGHNA and CDR2 as YSLEER. The CDR3 sequence is CASSQASFRLAGGRTDTQYF. The CDR3, as DNA: TGCGCCAGCAGCCAAGCCTCCTTCCGACTAGCGGGGGGGAGAACAGATACGCAGTATTTT.

This clone was picked up one time. The V and J genes are TRBV5-4 and TRBJ2-7; D possibly corresponds to TRBD1 (6 bases). Germline CDR1 SGHNT, CDR2 YYREEE (reference sequence). The V end was cut by 3 bases, the J end by 6 bases, with 16 bases between. The CDR3 loop spans 14 amino acids. This CDR3 reads CASSSPTQGGEQYF. The DNA of the CDR3 is TGTGCCAGCAGCTCACCTACACAGGGCGGCGAGCAGTACTTC.

The rearrangement uses TRBV19 and TRBJ2-1; the D gene is possibly TRBD1 (6 bases). V was shortened by 0 bases and J by 5 bases, with 14 bases between the two germline ends. The CDR3 has 16 residues. Germline CDR1 reads LNHDA; CDR2 reads SQIVND (reference sequence). The CDR3 here is CASSIDLGGLDNEQFF. As DNA, the CDR3 is TGTGCCAGTAGTATAGATCTAGGGGGTCTAGACAATGAGCAGTTCTTC.

The chain has TRBV2 and TRBJ1-1; D is ambiguous. The CDR3 sequence is 14 residues long. V shed 3 bases and J shed 3 bases, with 11 bases lying between them. Germline V CDR1 and CDR2: SNHLY, FYNNEI. The CDR3 bases are TGTGCCAGCAGTGAGGCAAGTGTGGACACTGAAGCTTTCTTT. Amino acid sequence: CASSEASVDTEAFF.

The CDR3, as DNA: TGCGCCAGCAGCTTGGGGGCTACCAACACCATATATTTT. This translates into CASSLGATNTIYF. The V gene is TRBV5-1, the J gene TRBJ1-3; D is undetermined. V was clipped by 0 bases and J by 7 bases, with 8 bases between them. The CDR3 has 13 residues. From germline, CDR1 is SGHRS and CDR2 YFSETQ.